The rows below give T cell receptor beta chains drawn from one sample of a study of OX40 agonist ivuxolimab in advanced cancers. The repertoire was sequenced with immunoSEQ multiplex PCR; TCRdb's copy has only in-frame clones and lacks some. The table has more than 65,000 clones, around 89% seen once. The sample was CD4+ or CD8+ T cells sorted from blood, taken in a trial of the OX40 agonist ivuxolimab. These TCRs come from an adult with an advanced solid tumor such as melanoma, head and neck, liver or kidney cancer. CDR3s include the opening cysteine and the closing phenylalanine or tryptophan. Each record gives: J gene, V gene, clone size, D gene, CDR3 protein, CDR3 DNA. The D gene is left open where the match is weak. Clone size, where shown, is once, few, many, or a class for clones that have expanded.

>TRBJ1-5|TRBV7-2|.|.
CASSSFIGQPQHF
TGTGCCAGCAGCTCCTTCATAGGTCAGCCCCAGCATTTT
>TRBJ1-1|TRBV6-6|.|TRBD1
CASRSTGITEAFF
TGTGCCAGCAGGTCGACAGGGATCACTGAAGCTTTCTTT
>TRBJ2-1|TRBV19|.|TRBD2
CASSPGLADLLRAYNEQFF
TGTGCCAGTAGTCCAGGACTAGCGGATCTATTGAGGGCCTACAATGAGCAGTTCTTC
>TRBJ2-1|TRBV7-8|few|TRBD2
CASSLGASGNQVDNEQFF
TGTGCCAGCAGCTTAGGGGCTAGCGGGAATCAAGTCGACAATGAGCAGTTCTTC
>TRBJ1-6|TRBV4-1|.|.
CASSQVQGSPLHF
TGCGCCAGCAGCCAAGTCCAGGGTTCACCCCTCCACTTT
>TRBJ1-1|TRBV30|.|.
CAWSLPGRNTEAFF
TGTGCCTGGAGCCTCCCGGGGAGGAACACTGAAGCTTTCTTT
>TRBJ2-3|TRBV4-2|.|.
CASSQDTGTQYF
TGTGCCAGCAGCCAAGATACCGGTACGCAGTATTTT
>TRBJ2-5|TRBV5-8|.|.
CASSLVVLIGETQYF
TGTGCCAGCAGCTTGGTTGTTTTAATCGGAGAGACCCAGTACTTC
>TRBJ2-1|TRBV30|.|TRBD2
CAWSPRRVLAGGAPYNEQFF
TGTGCCTGGAGTCCGAGAAGAGTACTAGCGGGAGGTGCACCCTACAATGAGCAGTTCTTC
>TRBJ1-4|TRBV6-5|.|.
CASSLSRGEKLFF
TGTGCCAGCTCATTATCACGAGGGGAAAAACTGTTTTTT
>TRBJ1-5|TRBV28|.|.
CASSLRGGGNQPQHF
TGTGCCAGCAGTTTACGGGGAGGGGGGAATCAGCCCCAGCATTTT
>TRBJ1-1|TRBV19|.|.
CATQTQMNTEAFF
TGTGCCACTCAGACCCAGATGAACACTGAAGCTTTCTTT
>TRBJ1-4|TRBV18|.|.
CASSPRPLGELFF
TGTGCCAGCTCACCTCGCCCCCTGGGAGAACTGTTTTTT
>TRBJ2-5|TRBV12-5|.|.
CASGFAGSETQYF
TGTGCTAGTGGTTTTGCCGGGTCCGAGACCCAGTACTTC
>TRBJ1-2|TRBV7-9|.|.
CASIKSGGQGYTF
TGTGCCAGCATCAAGTCGGGGGGCCAAGGCTACACCTTC
>TRBJ1-5|TRBV11-1|few|TRBD1
CASSLGTGINQPQHF
TGTGCCAGCAGCTTAGGGACAGGAATTAATCAGCCCCAGCATTTT
>TRBJ2-5|TRBV20-1|once|.
CSYQGRETQYF
TGCAGTTACCAGGGAAGGGAGACCCAGTACTTC
>TRBJ1-1|TRBV28|.|.
CASSIPRGLEAFF
TGTGCCAGCAGTATCCCGAGGGGCCTGGAAGCTTTCTTT
>TRBJ1-2|TRBV2|.|.
CASTGNSYGYTF
TGTGCCAGCACGGGGAACTCCTATGGCTACACCTTC
>TRBJ2-2|TRBV18|.|TRBD2
CASSPPGGYTGELFF
TGTGCCAGCTCACCCCCGGGGGGGTACACCGGGGAGCTGTTTTTT